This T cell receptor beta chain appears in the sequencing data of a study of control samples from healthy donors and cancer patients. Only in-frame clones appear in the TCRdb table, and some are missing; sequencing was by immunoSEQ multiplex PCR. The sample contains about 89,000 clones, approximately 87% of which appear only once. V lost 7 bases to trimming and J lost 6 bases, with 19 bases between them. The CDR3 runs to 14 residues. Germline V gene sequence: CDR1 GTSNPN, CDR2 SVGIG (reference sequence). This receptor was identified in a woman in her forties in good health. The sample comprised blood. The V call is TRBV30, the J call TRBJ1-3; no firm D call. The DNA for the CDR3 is TGTGCCTACAGCCCTCCTCGTACATTAAACACCATATATTTT. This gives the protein CAYSPPRTLNTIYF.